The next 21 T cell receptor beta chains were all read from a single sample in a study of blood T cells in healthy people across ages. A J-beta primer mix and a sample-barcoded 5' primer were used in a second PCR of roughly 7 to 12 cycles. TCRdb itself ran the 5' RACE reads through MiXCR, one entry per CDR3 protein. The sample consists of hundreds of thousands of distinct CDR3 sequences, under 25% of them appearing once. The sequencing input was blood. These receptors were obtained from a man aged 65-85 years in good health.

This clonotype was observed a handful of times. The chain links TRBV12-3 or TRBV12-4 to TRBJ1-2; D is possibly TRBD1 (6 bases). The CDR3 runs to 16 residues. V was trimmed by 6 bases and J by 5 bases, leaving 22 bases between them. The CDR3 bases are TGTGCCAGCAGCCCAGGGGACCCCCAAAGTCTGTATGGCTACACCTTC. Amino acids: CASSPGDPQSLYGYTF.

This clonotype was picked up a small number of times. The CDR3 is CSVRLLNYGYTF. The CDR3 bases are TGCAGCGTACGGTTACTTAACTATGGCTACACCTTC. The chain joins TRBV29-1 to TRBJ1-2; D is unresolved. The germline CDR1 and CDR2 sequences are SQVTM and ANQGSEA. Trimming cost V 6 bases and J 1 base, with 9 bases left between them. This CDR3 has 12 amino acids. Full variable domain (missing parts from reference TRBV29-1 and TRBJ1-2): SAVISQKPSRDICQRGTSLTIQCQVDSQVTMMFWYRQQPGQSLTLIATANQGSEATYESGFVIDKFPISRPNLTFSTLTVSNMSPEDSSIYLCSVRLLNYGYTFGSGTRLTVV.

A few counts support this clonotype. The chain couples TRBV20-1 to TRBJ2-5; D is perhaps TRBD2 (6 bases). CDR1 is DFQATT, CDR2 SNEGSKA, per germline (reference sequence). The CDR3 contains 14 residues. The ends were cut back, 6 bases at V and 1 base at J, with 15 bases in the middle. The chain's CDR3 is CSARTTSSQETQYF. Written as DNA, the CDR3 is TGCAGTGCCAGGACTACATCGAGCCAAGAGACCCAGTACTTC.

This clonotype occurred a few times. The chain recombines TRBV20-1 with TRBJ2-1; 7 bases fit TRBD2. The CDR3 loop spans 15 amino acids. The V gene end was trimmed by 6 bases and the J gene end by 0 bases; junction bases not matched to a gene: 8. The germline gives CDR1 DFQATT, CDR2 SNEGSKA (reference sequence). DNA for the CDR3: TGCAGTGCCCTCATCCTAGCGGCCTCCTACAATGAGCAGTTCTTC. Translation: CSALILAASYNEQFF.

This clonotype appeared a single time. V and J are TRBV6-6 and TRBJ2-1; maybe TRBD2 (6 bases). The CDR3 contains 12 residues. Germline V gives CDR1 MNHNY, CDR2 SVGAGI (reference sequence). V lost 4 bases, J lost 13 bases, and 14 bases lay in between. The CDR3 coding sequence is TGTGCCAGCAGTTTTGGGGACTCCCCTCAGTTCTTC. Its protein is CASSFGDSPQFF.

This clonotype has only a few counts. This chain connects TRBV5-1 to TRBJ1-6, with 11 nucleotides matching TRBD1. CDR1 and CDR2 (germline): SGHRS, YFSETQ. This CDR3 has 15 amino acids. V trimming: 4 bases; J trimming: 9 bases; junction bases outside the gene matches: 6. The DNA for the CDR3 is TGCGCCAGCAGCGCGGACAGGGGGCTGACTTCACCCCTCCACTTT. Its protein product is CASSADRGLTSPLHF.

J is TRBJ2-2 and V is TRBV28; TRBD1 is a possible D gene (6 bases). Germline values: CDR1 MDHEN, CDR2 SYDVKM. V lost 2 bases and J 2 bases, leaving 9 bases between the germline ends. This CDR3 spans 15 amino acids. The chain's CDR3 is CASSLNRVNTGELFF. In nucleotides, the CDR3 is TGTGCCAGCAGTTTAAACAGGGTCAACACCGGGGAGCTGTTTTTT.

The sample holds a few counts of this clonotype. The junction does not match germline at one end; this may be a read error. The chain couples TRBV15 to TRBJ1-4; 9 positions agree with TRBD1. The germline gives CDR1 LNHNV, CDR2 YYDKDF (reference sequence). This CDR3 has 15 residues. CDR3 protein: CAASRVRTGVEKLFF. CDR3 nucleotides: TGTGCCGCCAGCAGAGTTAGGACAGGGGTTGAAAAACTGTTTTTT. The whole variable domain, remainder taken from reference TRBV15 and TRBJ1-4, is DAMVIQNPRYQVTQFGKPVTLSCSQTLNHNVMYWYQQKSSQAPKLLFHYYDKDFNNEADTPDNFQSRRPNTSFCFLDIRSPGLGDTAMYLCAASRVRTGVEKLFFGSGTQLSVL.

This clonotype was counted only a few times. The J gene is TRBJ2-5, the V gene TRBV20-1; 10 nucleotides align to TRBD2. Germline V CDR1 and CDR2: DFQATT, SNEGSKA (reference sequence). This CDR3 has 15 residues. J was trimmed by 1 base and V by 1 base; bases with no gene match: 3. CDR3 sequence: CSARVLAGVQETQYF. CDR3 nucleotide sequence: TGCAGTGCTAGAGTGCTAGCGGGAGTCCAAGAGACCCAGTACTTC.

Concerning this clonotype itself: Since a much larger clone is just one base distant, this may be a read error. The chain has TRBV10-3 and TRBJ1-6; D might be TRBD1 (5 bases). Germline CDR1 and CDR2: ENHRY and SYGVKD. The CDR3 totals 18 residues. The CDR3 DNA sequence: TGTGTCATCAGCGAGTCCGGGACCGCTAGCTCCTATAATTCACCCCTCCACTTT. Protein: CVISESGTASSYNSPLHF.

The rearrangement uses TRBV10-3 and TRBJ2-7; maybe TRBD1 (5 bases). This CDR3 has 12 residues. With 0 bases removed from V and 6 bases from J, the gap between germline ends came to 6 bases. CDR1 and CDR2 (germline): ENHRY, SYGVKD. CDR3 residues: CAISESRVEQYF. The CDR3 DNA reads as TGTGCCATCAGTGAGTCCAGGGTCGAGCAGTACTTC.

The rearrangement uses TRBV15 and TRBJ2-7; 7 nucleotides line up with TRBD2. There are 12 residues in the CDR3. The germline gives CDR1 LNHNV, CDR2 YYDKDF (reference sequence). Trimming removed 3 bases from V and 5 bases from J; junction bases left unmatched: 1. The CDR3 sequence: CATSSGGDEQYF. The CDR3 coding sequence is TGTGCCACCAGCAGTGGGGGGGACGAGCAGTACTTC.

This clonotype was found a few times. The chain is built from TRBV4-3 and TRBJ2-7, with D unresolved. This CDR3 region has 14 residues. Trimming shortened V by 0 bases and J by 5 bases, and 11 bases separated the two germline ends. CDR1 and CDR2 (germline): LGHNA, YSLEER. The chain's CDR3 is CASSQENYLDEQYF. CDR3 nucleotide sequence: TGCGCCAGCAGCCAAGAAAACTACCTCGACGAGCAGTACTTC.

This clonotype was counted only a few times. The chain joins TRBV12-3 or TRBV12-4 to TRBJ1-4; maybe TRBD1 (6 bases). This CDR3 is built from 16 residues. V lost 6 bases to trimming and J lost 4 bases, with 18 bases between them. CDR3: CASRSTGNGGNEKLFF. The CDR3 DNA is TGTGCCAGCAGGAGCACAGGGAATGGGGGTAATGAAAAACTGTTTTTT.

The V call is TRBV25-1, the J call TRBJ2-5; TRBD2 aligns across 9 bases. The J call is in doubt because the DNA end fits TRBJ2-7 better. Germline loops: CDR1 MGHDK, CDR2 SYGVNS. There are 14 residues in the CDR3. The CDR3 sequence is CASSGLAGANEQYF. The CDR3 DNA reads TGTGCCAGCAGTGGCTTAGCGGGAGCCAACGAGCAGTACTTC.

This clonotype was seen a few times. The chain is built from TRBV20-1 and TRBJ1-2; 8 positions match TRBD1. CDR3 length: 16 residues. V dropped 0 bases and J dropped 2; count of bases not matched to a gene: 8. Germline V gives CDR1 DFQATT, CDR2 SNEGSKA (reference sequence). The CDR3 spells CSARDLKQGGNYGYTF. The CDR3 coding sequence is TGCAGTGCTAGAGATCTAAAACAGGGGGGAAACTATGGCTACACCTTC.

The J gene is TRBJ2-5, the V gene TRBV6-2 or TRBV6-3; D perhaps matches TRBD2 (6 bases). This CDR3 has 15 residues. V was clipped by 6 bases and J by 5 bases, with 19 bases between them. The germline gives CDR1 MNHEY, CDR2 SVGEGT. The chain's CDR3 is CASRKGRWDEETQYF. The CDR3 nucleotides read TGTGCCAGCAGAAAGGGGAGGTGGGACGAGGAGACCCAGTACTTC.

The chain carries TRBV5-1 and TRBJ1-4, with 8 bases lining up with TRBD1. In germline, CDR1 is SGHRS, CDR2 YFSETQ. Losses at the gene ends were 4 bases for V and 6 bases for J; bases not matched to a gene: 8. The CDR3 loop spans 15 amino acids. The CDR3 DNA follows: TGCGCCAGCAGCCGGGACAGGCAACTGGATGAAAAACTGTTTTTT. It is translated as CASSRDRQLDEKLFF.

Notes on this clonotype: One end of the junction is discordant with germline, which a read error may explain. J is TRBJ2-5 and V is TRBV7-2, with 13 bases matching TRBD2. Per germline, CDR1 SGHTA and CDR2 FQGNSA. There are 16 residues in the CDR3. CDR3 residues: CASSSPGLAGQETQCF. Written as DNA, the CDR3 is TGTGCCAGCAGCTCCCCGGGACTAGCGGGACAGGAGACCCAGTGCTTC.

The chain has TRBV29-1 and TRBJ2-3; possibly TRBD2 for D (5 bases). The length of the CDR3 is 14 residues. Germline loops: CDR1 SQVTM, CDR2 ANQGSEA. V gave up 2 bases and J gave up 2 bases, with 11 bases separating them. The CDR3 sequence: CSVEPNGLTDTQYF. CDR3 sequence (DNA): TGCAGCGTTGAACCTAACGGACTCACAGATACGCAGTATTTT.

This clonotype was found many times. The chain carries TRBV20-1 and TRBJ2-5; D is unresolved. The last part of the DNA fits TRBJ2-1 better; the J call may be wrong. Looked up from germline, CDR1 is DFQATT and CDR2 is SNEGSKA (reference sequence). This CDR3 region has 11 residues. The CDR3 loop reads CSASILDEQFF. CDR3 DNA: TGCAGTGCTAGCATACTTGATGAGCAGTTCTTC.